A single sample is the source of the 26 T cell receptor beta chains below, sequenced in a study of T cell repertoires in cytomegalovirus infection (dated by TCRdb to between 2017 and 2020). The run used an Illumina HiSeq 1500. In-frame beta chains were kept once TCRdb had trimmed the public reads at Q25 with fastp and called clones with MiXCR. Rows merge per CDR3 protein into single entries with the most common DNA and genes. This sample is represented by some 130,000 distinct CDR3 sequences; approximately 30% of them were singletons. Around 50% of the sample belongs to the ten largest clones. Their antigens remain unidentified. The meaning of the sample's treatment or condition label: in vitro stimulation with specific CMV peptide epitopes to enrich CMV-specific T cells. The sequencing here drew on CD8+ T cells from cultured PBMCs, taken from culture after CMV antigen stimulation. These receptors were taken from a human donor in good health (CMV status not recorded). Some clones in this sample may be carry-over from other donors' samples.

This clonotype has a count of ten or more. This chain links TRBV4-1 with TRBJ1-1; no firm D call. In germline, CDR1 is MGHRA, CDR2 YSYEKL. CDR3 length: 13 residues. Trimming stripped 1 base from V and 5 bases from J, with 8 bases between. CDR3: CASSQGPGTEAFF. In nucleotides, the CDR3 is TGCGCCAGCAGCCAAGGCCCGGGGACTGAAGCTTTCTTT.

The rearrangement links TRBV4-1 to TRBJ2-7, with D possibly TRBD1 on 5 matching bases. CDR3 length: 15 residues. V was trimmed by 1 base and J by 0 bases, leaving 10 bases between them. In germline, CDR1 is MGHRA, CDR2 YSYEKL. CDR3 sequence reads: CASSQVRTSSYEQYF. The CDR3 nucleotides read TGCGCCAGCAGCCAAGTACGGACAAGCTCCTACGAGCAGTACTTC.

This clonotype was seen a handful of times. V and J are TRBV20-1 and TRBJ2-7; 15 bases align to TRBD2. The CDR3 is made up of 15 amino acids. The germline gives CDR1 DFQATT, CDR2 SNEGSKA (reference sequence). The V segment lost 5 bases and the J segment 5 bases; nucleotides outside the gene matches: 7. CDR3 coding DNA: TGCAGTGCTCCAGGACTAGCGGGGGGGCCTGACGAGCAGTACTTC. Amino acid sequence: CSAPGLAGGPDEQYF.

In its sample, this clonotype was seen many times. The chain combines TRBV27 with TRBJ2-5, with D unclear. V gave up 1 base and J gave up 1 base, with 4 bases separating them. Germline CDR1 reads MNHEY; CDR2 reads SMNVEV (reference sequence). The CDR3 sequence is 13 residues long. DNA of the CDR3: TGTGCCAGCAGTTTATTGGGCCAAGAGACCCAGTACTTC. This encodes CASSLLGQETQYF.

The CDR3 DNA follows: TGTGCCAGCTCAATCTCAGGGCTAAGTAATGAAAAACTGTTTTTT. This translates into CASSISGLSNEKLFF. The chain recombines TRBV18 with TRBJ1-4, with D possibly matching TRBD1 (5 bases). Germline CDR1 and CDR2: KGHSH and LQKENI. The length of the CDR3 is 15 residues. The V end was cut by 5 bases, the J end by 4 bases, with 14 bases between.

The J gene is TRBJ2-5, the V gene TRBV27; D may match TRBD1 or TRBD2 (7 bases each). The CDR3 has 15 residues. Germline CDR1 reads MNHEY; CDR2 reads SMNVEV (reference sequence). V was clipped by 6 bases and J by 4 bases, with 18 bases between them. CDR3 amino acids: CASRGGQGVGETQYF. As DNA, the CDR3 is TGTGCCAGCAGGGGAGGGCAGGGGGTTGGAGAGACCCAGTACTTC.

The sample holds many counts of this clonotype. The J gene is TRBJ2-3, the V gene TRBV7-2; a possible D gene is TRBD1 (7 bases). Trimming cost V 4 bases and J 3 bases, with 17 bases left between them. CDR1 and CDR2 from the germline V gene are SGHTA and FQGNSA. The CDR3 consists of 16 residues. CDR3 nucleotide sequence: TGTGCCAGCAGCTGGCGGGACAGCCCAAGTACAGATACGCAGTATTTT. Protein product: CASSWRDSPSTDTQYF. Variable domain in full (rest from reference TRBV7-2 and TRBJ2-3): GAGVSQSPSNKVTEKGKDVELRCDPISGHTALYWYRQSLGQGLEFLIYFQGNSAPDKSGLPSDRFSAERTGGSVSTLTIQRTQQEDSAVYLCASSWRDSPSTDTQYFGPGTRLTVL.

The CDR3 loop reads CATSRDRSGSPSDQPQHF. Here the CDR3 DNA reads TGTGCCACCAGCAGAGATCGGTCAGGGAGCCCTAGTGATCAGCCCCAGCATTTT. The rearrangement joins TRBV15 to TRBJ1-5; maybe TRBD1 (5 bases). Trimming pared 0 bases from V and 5 bases from J, leaving 20 bases between. CDR1 is LNHNV, CDR2 YYDKDF, per germline (reference sequence). The CDR3 sequence is 18 residues long.

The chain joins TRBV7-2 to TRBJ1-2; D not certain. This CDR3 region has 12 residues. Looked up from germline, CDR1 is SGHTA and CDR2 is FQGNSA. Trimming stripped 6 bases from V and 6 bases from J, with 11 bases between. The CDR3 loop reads CASRVEGHGYTF. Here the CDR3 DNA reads TGTGCCAGCAGGGTAGAAGGTCATGGCTACACCTTC.

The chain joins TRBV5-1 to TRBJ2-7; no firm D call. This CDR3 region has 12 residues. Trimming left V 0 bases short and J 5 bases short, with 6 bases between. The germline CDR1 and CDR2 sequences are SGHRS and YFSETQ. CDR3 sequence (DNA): TGCGCCAGCAGCTTGGGGGCGGACGAGCAGTACTTC. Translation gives CASSLGADEQYF.

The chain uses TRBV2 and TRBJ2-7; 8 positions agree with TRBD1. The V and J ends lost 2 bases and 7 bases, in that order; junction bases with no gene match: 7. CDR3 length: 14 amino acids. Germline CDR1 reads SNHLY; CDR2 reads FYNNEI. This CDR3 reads CASSEPRGPGEQYF. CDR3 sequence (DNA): TGTGCCAGCAGTGAACCCAGGGGGCCGGGTGAGCAGTACTTC.

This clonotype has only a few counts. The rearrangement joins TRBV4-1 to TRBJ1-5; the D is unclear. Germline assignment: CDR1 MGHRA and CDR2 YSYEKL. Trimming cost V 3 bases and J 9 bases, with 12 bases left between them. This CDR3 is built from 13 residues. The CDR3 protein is CASSHMEGRPQHF. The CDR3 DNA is TGCGCCAGCAGCCATATGGAAGGGAGGCCCCAGCATTTT.

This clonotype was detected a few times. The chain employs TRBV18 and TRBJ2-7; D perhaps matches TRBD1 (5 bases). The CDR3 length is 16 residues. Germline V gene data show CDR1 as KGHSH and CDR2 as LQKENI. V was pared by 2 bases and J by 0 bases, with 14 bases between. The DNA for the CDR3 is TGTGCCAGCTCACCAAGTCCACGCCAGGGCTCCTACGAGCAGTACTTC. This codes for CASSPSPRQGSYEQYF.

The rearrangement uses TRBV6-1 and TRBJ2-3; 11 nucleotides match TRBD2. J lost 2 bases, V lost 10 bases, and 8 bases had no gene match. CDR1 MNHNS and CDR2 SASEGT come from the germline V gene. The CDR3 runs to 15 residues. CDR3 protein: CATFEGLADTDTQYF. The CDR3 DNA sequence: TGTGCCACCTTTGAGGGACTAGCGGACACAGATACGCAGTATTTT.

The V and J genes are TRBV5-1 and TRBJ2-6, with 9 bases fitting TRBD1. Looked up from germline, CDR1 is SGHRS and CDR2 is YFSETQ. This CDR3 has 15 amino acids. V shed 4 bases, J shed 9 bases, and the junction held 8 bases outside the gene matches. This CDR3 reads CASSVGTGWNNVLTF. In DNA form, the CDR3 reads TGCGCCAGCAGCGTCGGGACAGGGTGGAACAACGTCCTGACTTTC.

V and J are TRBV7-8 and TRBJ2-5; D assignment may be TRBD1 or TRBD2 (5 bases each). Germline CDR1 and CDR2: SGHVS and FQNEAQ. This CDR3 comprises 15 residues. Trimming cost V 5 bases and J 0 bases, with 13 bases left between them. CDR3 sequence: CASSPLGGYQETQYF. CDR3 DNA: TGTGCCAGCAGCCCACTTGGGGGTTACCAAGAGACCCAGTACTTC.

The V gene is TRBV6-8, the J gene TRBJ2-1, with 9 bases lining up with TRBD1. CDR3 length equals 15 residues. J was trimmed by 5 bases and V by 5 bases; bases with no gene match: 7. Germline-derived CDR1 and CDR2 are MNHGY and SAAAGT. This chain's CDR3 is CASSPGQGWDNEQFF. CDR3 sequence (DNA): TGTGCCAGCAGTCCCGGACAGGGGTGGGACAATGAGCAGTTCTTC.

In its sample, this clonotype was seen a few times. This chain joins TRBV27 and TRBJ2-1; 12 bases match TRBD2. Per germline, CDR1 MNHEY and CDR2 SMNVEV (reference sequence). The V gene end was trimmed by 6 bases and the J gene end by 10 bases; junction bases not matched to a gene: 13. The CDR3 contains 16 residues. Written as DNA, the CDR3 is TGTGCCAGCAGCCTTACTAGCGGGGGGCTCTTACAAGAGCAGTTCTTC. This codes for CASSLTSGGLLQEQFF.

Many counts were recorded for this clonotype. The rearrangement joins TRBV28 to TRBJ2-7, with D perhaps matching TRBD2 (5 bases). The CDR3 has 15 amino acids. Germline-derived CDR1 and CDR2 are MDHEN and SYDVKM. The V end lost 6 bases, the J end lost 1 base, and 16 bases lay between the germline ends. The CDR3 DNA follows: TGTGCCAGCAGGACTACCCCTCTGATGTCCTACGAGCAGTACTTC. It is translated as CASRTTPLMSYEQYF.

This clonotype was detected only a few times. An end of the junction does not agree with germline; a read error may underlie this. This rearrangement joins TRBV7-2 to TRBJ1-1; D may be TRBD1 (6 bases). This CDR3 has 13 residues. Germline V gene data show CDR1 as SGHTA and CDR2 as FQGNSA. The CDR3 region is CASGLTGNTEAFF. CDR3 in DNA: TGTGCCAGCGGCTTGACAGGAAACACTGAAGCTTTCTTT.

CDR3 protein: CASSEGQGARTEAFF. The CDR3 DNA reads TGTGCCAGCAGTGAAGGGCAGGGGGCAAGAACTGAAGCTTTCTTT. The V and J genes are TRBV2 and TRBJ1-1; 8 positions agree with TRBD1. The CDR3 extends over 15 amino acids. With 1 base clipped from V and 5 bases from J, the junction kept 6 bases outside the gene matches. Germline V gene sequence: CDR1 SNHLY, CDR2 FYNNEI.

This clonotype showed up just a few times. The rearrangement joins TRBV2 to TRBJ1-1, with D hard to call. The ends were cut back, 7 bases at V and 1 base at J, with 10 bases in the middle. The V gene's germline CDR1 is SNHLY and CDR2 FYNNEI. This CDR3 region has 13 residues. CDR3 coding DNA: TGTGCCAGCACTCGTTGGGAGAACACTGAAGCTTTCTTT. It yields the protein CASTRWENTEAFF. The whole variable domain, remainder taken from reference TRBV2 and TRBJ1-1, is EPEVTQTPSHQVTQMGQEVILRCVPISNHLYFYWYRQILGQKVEFLVSFYNNEISEKSEIFDDQFSVERPDGSNFTLKIRSTKLEDSAMYFCASTRWENTEAFFGQGTRLTVV.

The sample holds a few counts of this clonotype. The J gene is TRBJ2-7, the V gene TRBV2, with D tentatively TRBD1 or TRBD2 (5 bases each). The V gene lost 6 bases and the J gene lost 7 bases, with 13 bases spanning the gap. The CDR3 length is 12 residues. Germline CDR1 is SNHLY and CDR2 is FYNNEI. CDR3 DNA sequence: TGTGCCAGCAGGGGGACGGGCTGGGAGCAGTACTTC. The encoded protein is CASRGTGWEQYF.

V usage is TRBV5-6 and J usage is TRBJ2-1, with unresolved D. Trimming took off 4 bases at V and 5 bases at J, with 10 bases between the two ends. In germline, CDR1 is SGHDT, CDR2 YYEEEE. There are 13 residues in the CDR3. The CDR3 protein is CASSIDRDNEQFF. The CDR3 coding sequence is TGTGCCAGCAGCATAGACCGGGACAATGAGCAGTTCTTC.

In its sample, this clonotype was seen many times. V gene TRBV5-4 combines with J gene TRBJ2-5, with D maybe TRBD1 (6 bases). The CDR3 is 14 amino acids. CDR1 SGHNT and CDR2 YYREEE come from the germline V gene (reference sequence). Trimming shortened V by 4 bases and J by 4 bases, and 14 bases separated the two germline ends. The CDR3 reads CASSLEWGRETQYF. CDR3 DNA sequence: TGTGCCAGCAGCCTAGAGTGGGGGCGAGAGACCCAGTACTTC.

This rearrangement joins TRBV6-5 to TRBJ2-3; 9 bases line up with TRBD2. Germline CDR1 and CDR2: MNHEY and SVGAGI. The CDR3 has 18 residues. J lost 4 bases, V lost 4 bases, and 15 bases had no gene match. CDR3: CASSSPEGLAPLADTQYF. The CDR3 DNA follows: TGTGCCAGCAGTTCCCCTGAGGGACTAGCCCCCCTCGCAGATACGCAGTATTTT.